This T cell receptor (beta chain) was recovered during a study of beta chain features in type 1 diabetes. Study in general: Age, gender and cell yields were similar between patients and healthy donors. The samples had 90 million to 130 million sorted cells examined in all. Study-wide points: When Type 1 diabetes patients were examined, their TCRB CDR3s proved moderately but significantly shorter in all four CD4+ subsets. Sequencing used cDNA, and cells with high TCR expression could therefore be over-represented.

Comments on this clone: Its specificity is not known.

Expressed TCRB transcripts were sequenced after all isolated RNA was converted to cDNA. Samples of naive, central memory and regulatory T cells yielded a mean of around 4 million reads. Assay used: immunoSEQ multiplex PCR; TCRdb lists only in-frame clones, some missing. The table has 600,000 to 750,000 clones, roughly an eighth seen once. This CDR3 has 14 amino acids. Trimming removed 4 bases from V and 1 base from J, with 10 bases in between. CDR1 SNHLY and CDR2 FYNNEI come from the germline V gene. This clonotype was sampled from a man aged 25 to 40 with type 1 diabetes. Sequencing used naive CD4+ T cells from blood. This chain uses TRBV2 with TRBJ2-5; D gene unclear. The CDR3: CASSVRQSQETQYF. CDR3 bases: TGTGCCAGCAGTGTAAGGCAGTCCCAAGAGACCCAGTACTTC.